Listed below are T cell receptor beta chains from one sample, sequenced in a study of human T cells and chemical hapten exposure. TCRdb itself ran the RACE reads through MiXCR, one entry per CDR3 protein. The sample includes under 200,000 distinct CDR3 sequences, approximately 15% of them seen just once. The sample in question was whole blood, obtained in connection with sensitization to the hapten diphenylcyclopropenone (DPC). The receptors were gathered from a young woman with alopecia areata. Some clones in this sample may be carry-over from other donors' samples. CDR3s include the opening cysteine and the closing phenylalanine or tryptophan.

CDR3: CASSSDRGTGNTIYF; J: TRBJ1-3; V: TRBV7-2
CDR3: CASSQETSGSGNEQFF; J: TRBJ2-1; V: TRBV23-1
CDR3: CASSLAAGGNTIYF; J: TRBJ1-3; V: TRBV7-2
CDR3: CSARLGLQETQYF; J: TRBJ2-5; V: TRBV20-1
CDR3: CATGTGGNQPQHF; J: TRBJ1-5; V: TRBV24-1
CDR3: CASSPKGLAGGNTQYF; J: TRBJ2-3; V: TRBV4-2
CDR3: CASSPDSTYEQYF; J: TRBJ2-7; V: TRBV12-3/TRBV12-4
CDR3: CASARLTGANVLTF; J: TRBJ2-6; V: TRBV2
CDR3: CASSQLAGITDTQYF; J: TRBJ2-3; V: TRBV4-2
CDR3: CASSVGQSNSPLHF; J: TRBJ1-6; V: TRBV18
CDR3: CASSLRAGVVYEQYF; J: TRBJ2-7; V: TRBV3-1
CDR3: CASSTGRSEDTQYF; J: TRBJ2-3; V: TRBV18
CDR3: CASSHFGSEETQYF; J: TRBJ2-5; V: TRBV3-1
CDR3: CASSLLAGVLDSPLHF; J: TRBJ1-6; V: TRBV7-8
CDR3: CASSLGAGHFSGNTIYF; J: TRBJ1-3; V: TRBV7-6
CDR3: CAWNRPGGASDTQYF; J: TRBJ2-3; V: TRBV30
CDR3: CSVATSGTTDTQYF; J: TRBJ2-3; V: TRBV29-1
CDR3: CASSGQGPDTQYF; J: TRBJ2-3; V: TRBV19
CDR3: CASSDTAGYDNEQFF; J: TRBJ2-1; V: TRBV25-1
CDR3: CSVRQANTEAFF; J: TRBJ1-1; V: TRBV29-1
CDR3: CASSFNSGNTIYF; J: TRBJ1-3; V: TRBV6-6
CDR3: CASSLLEGGNQPQHF; J: TRBJ1-5; V: TRBV12-3/TRBV12-4